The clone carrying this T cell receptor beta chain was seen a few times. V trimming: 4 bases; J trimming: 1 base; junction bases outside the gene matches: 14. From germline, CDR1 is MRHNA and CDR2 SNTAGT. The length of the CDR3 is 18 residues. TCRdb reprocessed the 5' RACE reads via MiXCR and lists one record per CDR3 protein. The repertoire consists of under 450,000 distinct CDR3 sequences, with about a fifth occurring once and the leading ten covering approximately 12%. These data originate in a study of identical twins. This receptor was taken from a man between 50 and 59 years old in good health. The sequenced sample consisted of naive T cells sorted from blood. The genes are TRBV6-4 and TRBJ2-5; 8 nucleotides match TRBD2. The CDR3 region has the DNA TGTGCCAGCAGTGGAGACCCCAAACTAGCGGCCTTCCAAGAGACCCAGTACTTC. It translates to CASSGDPKLAAFQETQYF.